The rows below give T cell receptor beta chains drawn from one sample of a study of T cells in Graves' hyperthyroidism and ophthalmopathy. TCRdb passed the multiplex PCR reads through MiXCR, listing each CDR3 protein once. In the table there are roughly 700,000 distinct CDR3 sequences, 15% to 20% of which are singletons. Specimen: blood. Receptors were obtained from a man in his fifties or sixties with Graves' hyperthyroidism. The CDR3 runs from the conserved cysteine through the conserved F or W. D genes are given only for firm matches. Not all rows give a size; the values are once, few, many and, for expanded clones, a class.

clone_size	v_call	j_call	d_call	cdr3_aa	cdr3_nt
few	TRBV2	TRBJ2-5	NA	CASSFYRQTETQYF	TGTGCCAGCAGTTTCTACCGACAGACAGAGACCCAGTACTTC
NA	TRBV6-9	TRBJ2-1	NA	CASSYSNPTIYNEQFF	TGTGCCAGCAGTTATAGCAATCCTACCATATACAATGAGCAGTTCTTC
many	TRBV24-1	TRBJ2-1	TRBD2	CATSAARGALGSGSYNEQFF	TGTGCCACCAGTGCCGCGCGGGGGGCGTTGGGAAGCGGGAGTTACAATGAGCAGTTCTTC
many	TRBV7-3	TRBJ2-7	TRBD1	CASSPGTAPYEQYF	TGTGCCAGCAGCCCAGGGACAGCCCCCTACGAGCAGTACTTC
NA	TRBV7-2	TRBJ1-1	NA	CASSPRSMNTEAFF	TGTGCCAGCAGCCCCCGTAGCATGAACACTGAAGCTTTCTTT
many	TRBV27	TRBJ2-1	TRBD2	CASSFSGSTNNEQFF	TGTGCCAGCAGTTTTAGCGGGAGTACGAACAATGAGCAGTTCTTC
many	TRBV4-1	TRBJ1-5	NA	CASSQTDRSSNQPQHF	TGCGCCAGCAGCCAAACAGACAGATCTAGCAATCAGCCCCAGCATTTT
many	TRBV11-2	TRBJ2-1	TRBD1	CASSHDRGEGNEQFF	TGTGCCAGCAGCCACGACAGGGGAGAAGGGAATGAGCAGTTCTTC
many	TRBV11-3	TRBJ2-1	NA	CASKKGTSNEQFF	TGTGCCAGCAAAAAAGGGACTTCCAATGAGCAGTTCTTC
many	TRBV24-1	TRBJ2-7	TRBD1	CATSDARADRGGYEQYF	TGTGCCACCAGTGACGCCCGCGCCGACAGGGGGGGATACGAGCAGTACTTC
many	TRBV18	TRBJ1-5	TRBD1	CASSPRQGASNQPQHF	TGTGCCAGCTCACCTCGACAGGGGGCCAGCAATCAGCCCCAGCATTTT
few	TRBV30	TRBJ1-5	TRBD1	CAWNGQAAGPQHF	TGTGCCTGGAATGGACAGGCGGCGGGGCCCCAGCATTTT
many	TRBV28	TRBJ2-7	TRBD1	CASSTGTGSLYEQYF	TGTGCCAGCAGCACCGGGACAGGGTCCCTCTACGAGCAGTACTTC
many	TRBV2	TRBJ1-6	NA	CASSEISGTRSPLHF	TGTGCCAGCAGTGAAATATCAGGGACACGGTCACCCCTCCACTTT
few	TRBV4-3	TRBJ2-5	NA	CASSLSGVGETQYF	TGCGCCAGCAGCCTATCCGGCGTCGGCGAGACCCAGTACTTC
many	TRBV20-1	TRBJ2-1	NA	CSALLAFPNEQFF	TGCAGTGCCTTACTAGCTTTCCCTAATGAGCAGTTCTTC
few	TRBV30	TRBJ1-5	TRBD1	CAWSNTDRPSNQPQHF	TGTGCCTGGAGTAATACGGACAGGCCTAGCAATCAGCCCCAGCATTTT